These 13 T cell receptor beta chains were all obtained from the same sample, sequenced in a study of technical replicates of blood from several donors. Data came from immunoSEQ multiplex PCR; TCRdb stores just in-frame clones and leaves some out. The table has tens of thousands of clones, around 85% seen once; the top ten hold roughly 4.8%. Sequencing used PBMCs. Every receptor here comes from a human donor in good health. Some clones in this sample may be carry-over from other donors' samples.

The chain couples TRBV9 to TRBJ2-4; D uncertain. Per the germline V gene, CDR1 is SGDLS and CDR2 is YYNGEE. Trimming removed 3 bases at V and 9 bases at J, with 22 bases between. This CDR3 region has 16 residues. CDR3 in amino acids: CASSAPLLDPLSIQYF. The DNA of the CDR3 is TGTGCCAGCAGCGCCCCCCTCTTAGATCCGTTAAGCATTCAGTACTTC.

The chain joins TRBV5-7 to TRBJ2-1, with D possibly matching TRBD2 (5 bases). TRBV5-7 is flagged as an ORF with uncertain function. The CDR3 covers 15 residues. V was clipped by 4 bases and J by 7 bases, with 18 bases between them. For the CDR3, the DNA is TGTGCCAGCAGCCCATCATCTCGGGGTCGGAATGAGCAGTTCTTC. Translating it yields CASSPSSRGRNEQFF.

This chain links TRBV5-5 with TRBJ2-7; TRBD1 matches at 9 bases. This CDR3 has 15 residues. The germline V gene has CDR1 SGHKS and CDR2 YYEKEE (reference sequence). With 7 bases clipped from V and 3 bases from J, the junction kept 11 bases outside the gene matches. This chain's CDR3 is CASQATGQGFYEQYF. Written as DNA, the CDR3 is TGTGCCAGCCAAGCTACGGGACAGGGATTCTACGAGCAGTACTTC. The whole variable domain, remainder taken from reference TRBV5-5 and TRBJ2-7, is DAGVTQSPTHLIKTRGQQVTLRCSPISGHKSVSWYQQVLGQGPQFIFQYYEKEERGRGNFPDRFSARQFPNYSSELNVNALLLGDSALYLCASQATGQGFYEQYFGPGTRLTVT.

This chain uses TRBV18 with TRBJ2-3; 10 bases align to TRBD2. CDR3 length: 16 amino acids. Germline V gene sequence: CDR1 KGHSH, CDR2 LQKENI. V lost 1 base to trimming and J lost 1 base; unmatched junction nucleotides: 2. CDR3 protein: CASSPLSGGGTDTQYF. The CDR3 DNA sequence: TGTGCCAGCTCACCACTGAGCGGGGGGGGCACAGATACGCAGTATTTT.

The chain joins TRBV4-1 to TRBJ2-7; 8 nucleotides agree with TRBD1. Germline V gene lookup returns CDR1 MGHRA and CDR2 YSYEKL. The CDR3 spans 15 residues. The trim removed 2 bases at V and 3 bases at J, leaving 6 bases unmatched. CDR3 loop: CASSQTGTGFYEQYF. Here the CDR3 DNA reads TGCGCCAGCAGCCAAACCGGGACAGGATTCTACGAGCAGTACTTC.

The genes are TRBV11-2 and TRBJ2-1; D might be TRBD1 (6 bases). Germline V gene lookup returns CDR1 SGHAT and CDR2 FQNNGV. Trimming took off 3 bases at V and 3 bases at J, with 15 bases between the two ends. This CDR3 is built from 16 residues. The CDR3 DNA follows: TGTGCCAGCAGCTTGGGTACAGGGTACGGCTACAATGAGCAGTTCTTC. Its protein is CASSLGTGYGYNEQFF. Drawing the rest from reference TRBV11-2 and TRBJ2-1, the complete variable domain is EAGVAQSPRYKIIEKRQSVAFWCNPISGHATLYWYQQILGQGPKLLIQFQNNGVVDDSQLPKDRFSAERLKGVDSTLKIQPAKLEDSAVYLCASSLGTGYGYNEQFFGPGTRLTVL.

This chain's CDR3 is CASSLGFGQFSTDTQYF. CDR3 DNA: TGCGCCAGCAGCTTAGGTTTTGGACAGTTTAGCACAGATACGCAGTATTTT. The J gene is TRBJ2-3, the V gene TRBV5-1; a possible D gene is TRBD1 (6 bases). Germline V gene data show CDR1 as SGHRS and CDR2 as YFSETQ. Trimming left V 2 bases short and J 0 bases short, with 16 bases between. This CDR3 is built from 17 residues.

The rearrangement links TRBV2 to TRBJ2-7, with 9 nucleotides matching TRBD2. The CDR3 covers 14 residues. Trimming removed 8 bases from V and 2 bases from J; junction bases left unmatched: 7. Germline assignment: CDR1 SNHLY and CDR2 FYNNEI. The CDR3, as DNA: TGTGCCAGCTGCGGGGCGGGGGGGCCCTACGAGCAGTACTTC. This translates into CASCGAGGPYEQYF.

The chain is built from TRBV25-1 and TRBJ2-7; D might be TRBD2 (5 bases). The CDR3 has 12 amino acids. The V and J ends lost 3 bases and 10 bases respectively, with 13 bases between them. The germline V gene encodes CDR1 MGHDK and CDR2 SYGVNS. The CDR3 loop reads CASSDWNRGQYF. The CDR3 DNA reads TGTGCCAGCAGTGACTGGAACCGGGGACAGTACTTC.

The CDR3 region is CASSLDGGWHTF. The CDR3 DNA follows: TGCGCCAGCAGCTTGGACGGAGGCTGGCACACCTTC. V is TRBV5-1 and J is TRBJ1-2, with D unclear. The germline gives CDR1 SGHRS, CDR2 YFSETQ. With 0 bases removed from V and 12 bases from J, the gap between germline ends came to 12 bases. The CDR3 covers 12 residues.

The rearrangement uses TRBV6-5 and TRBJ2-2; D may be TRBD2 (6 bases). The ends were cut back, 6 bases at V and 0 bases at J, with 11 bases in the middle. Germline V gives CDR1 MNHEY, CDR2 SVGAGI. This CDR3 comprises 15 residues. In DNA form, the CDR3 reads TGTGCCAGCAGGCCCGCGGGGTCGAACACCGGGGAGCTGTTTTTT. Protein product: CASRPAGSNTGELFF.

This clone has a single count. The chain carries TRBV4-2 and TRBJ1-5; D gene ambiguous. The ends were cut back, 4 bases at V and 5 bases at J, with 9 bases in the middle. There are 13 residues in the CDR3. Per the germline V gene, CDR1 is LGHNA and CDR2 is YNFKEQ. The CDR3 spells CASSRGLDQPQHF. CDR3 in DNA: TGTGCCAGCAGCCGCGGGCTGGATCAGCCCCAGCATTTT.

The chain recombines TRBV14 with TRBJ1-2; 8 bases are a match to TRBD1. The CDR3 extends over 15 amino acids. Germline loops: CDR1 SGHDN, CDR2 FVKESK. J was trimmed by 4 bases and V by 1 base; bases with no gene match: 5. The CDR3 spells CASSQVGDRGYGYTF. In DNA, the CDR3 is TGTGCCAGCAGCCAAGTTGGAGACAGGGGCTATGGCTACACCTTC.